A single sample gave rise to the 14 T cell receptor beta chains below, sequenced in a study of T-cell memory formation after mild COVID-19. One entry per CDR3 protein results from TCRdb running MiXCR on the 5' RACE reads. Of some 450,000 distinct CDR3 sequences listed, over 15% were seen once; the top ten hold roughly 8%. Sequenced material: PBMCs or a T cell subset sorted from them (not recorded which). Receptors were obtained from an adult woman who had mild COVID-19 (a few samples of this study predate the infection). Cell type and time point are not known.

This clonotype was detected only a few times. V and J are TRBV5-1 and TRBJ2-1; 10 bases agree with TRBD2. J was trimmed by 2 bases and V by 2 bases; bases with no gene match: 7. Germline assignment: CDR1 SGHRS and CDR2 YFSETQ. The length of the CDR3 is 17 residues. The CDR3 region has the DNA TGCGCCAGCAGCTTAGCTAGCGGGAGTGGGGCCTACAATGAGCAGTTCTTC. It is translated as CASSLASGSGAYNEQFF.

The chain combines TRBV11-2 with TRBJ1-1; D is perhaps TRBD1 (5 bases). The CDR3 length is 14 residues. The germline V and J ends were trimmed by 3 bases and 5 bases, with 13 bases remaining between them. Germline V CDR1 and CDR2: SGHAT, FQNNGV. CDR3 residues: CASSFSGGGTEAFF. The CDR3 coding sequence is TGTGCCAGCAGCTTTTCGGGGGGAGGTACTGAAGCTTTCTTT. Full variable domain (outside the CDR3, taken from reference TRBV11-2 and TRBJ1-1): EAGVAQSPRYKIIEKRQSVAFWCNPISGHATLYWYQQILGQGPKLLIQFQNNGVVDDSQLPKDRFSAERLKGVDSTLKIQPAKLEDSAVYLCASSFSGGGTEAFFGQGTRLTVV.

The chain couples TRBV9 to TRBJ2-7; D may be TRBD1 (5 bases). Trimming took 5 bases from V and 5 from J, leaving 20 bases between them. In germline, CDR1 is SGDLS, CDR2 YYNGEE. The CDR3 is 15 residues long. The CDR3, as DNA: TGTGCCAGCAGTGGTTCCGGACAATCGTGGAACGAGCAGTACTTC. Translated: CASSGSGQSWNEQYF.

This clonotype was counted between two and nine times. The chain uses TRBV18 and TRBJ2-5; D unresolved. This CDR3 contains 12 residues. Between the trimmed V and J ends, which lost 1 base and 6 bases, there was a span of 6 bases. Germline values: CDR1 KGHSH, CDR2 LQKENI. CDR3 coding DNA: TGTGCCAGCTCACCACTCGAAAAGACCCAGTACTTC. Its translation is CASSPLEKTQYF.

J is TRBJ2-3 and V is TRBV28, with D possibly being TRBD2 (5 bases). Per the germline V gene, CDR1 is MDHEN and CDR2 is SYDVKM. The CDR3 is 15 amino acids. The V end lost 4 bases, the J end lost 0 bases, and 11 bases lay between the germline ends. The chain's CDR3 is CASSSIATSTDTQYF. The CDR3 DNA follows: TGTGCCAGCAGTTCTATAGCGACTAGCACAGATACGCAGTATTTT.

The V and J genes are TRBV6-2 or TRBV6-3 and TRBJ1-1; 7 nucleotides agree with TRBD1. After removal of 8 bases from V and 0 bases from J, the junction contained 6 bases not matched to a gene. This CDR3 region has 14 residues. From germline, CDR1 is MNHEY and CDR2 SVGEGT. CDR3 in DNA: TGTGCCAGCCGATTCCAGGGGGTGAACACTGAAGCTTTCTTT. Protein: CASRFQGVNTEAFF.

J is TRBJ2-1 and V is TRBV7-9; TRBD2 matches at 11 bases. V lost 5 bases to trimming and J lost 4 bases; unmatched junction nucleotides: 7. Germline V lookup: CDR1 SEHNR, CDR2 FQNEAQ (reference sequence). This CDR3 region has 16 residues. CDR3 coding DNA: TGTGCCAGCAGCCCCCCCACTAGCGGGAGTTACAATGAGCAGTTCTTC. Its protein product is CASSPPTSGSYNEQFF.

CDR3 nucleotides: TGTGCCAGCAGCGTAGGACCGGGTGGGGAGCAGTACTTC. Protein sequence: CASSVGPGGEQYF. The rearrangement links TRBV9 to TRBJ2-7; no reliable D call. The V and J ends lost 0 bases and 7 bases respectively, with 11 bases between them. The CDR3 spans 13 residues. Germline assignment: CDR1 SGDLS and CDR2 YYNGEE.

The CDR3 nucleotides are TGTGCCAGCAGTCTCCACGGGACAGGGTCCTACGAGCAGTACTTC. Amino acid sequence: CASSLHGTGSYEQYF. The rearrangement links TRBV12-3 or TRBV12-4 to TRBJ2-7; TRBD1 agrees at 9 bases. The CDR3 length is 15 residues. With 5 bases clipped from V and 1 base from J, the junction kept 6 bases outside the gene matches.

This clonotype has a count of ten or more. The gene calls are TRBV15 and TRBJ1-6; the D gene is possibly TRBD1 (5 bases). The CDR3 has 19 residues. The V gene lost 3 bases and the J gene lost 7 bases, with 25 bases spanning the gap. Germline V gives CDR1 LNHNV, CDR2 YYDKDF (reference sequence). The CDR3 protein is CATSSDSGTLARWNSPLHF. CDR3 coding DNA: TGTGCCACCAGCAGCGATTCCGGGACGTTAGCTCGATGGAATTCACCCCTCCACTTT. Drawing the rest from reference TRBV15 and TRBJ1-6, the complete variable domain is DAMVIQNPRYQVTQFGKPVTLSCSQTLNHNVMYWYQQKSSQAPKLLFHYYDKDFNNEADTPDNFQSRRPNTSFCFLDIRSPGLGDTAMYLCATSSDSGTLARWNSPLHFGNGTRLTVT.

CDR3 amino acids: CASSLGHGSTAGELFF. In DNA form, the CDR3 reads TGTGCCAGCAGTCTCGGCCATGGCAGCACCGCCGGGGAGCTGTTTTTT. V gene TRBV12-3 or TRBV12-4 combines with J gene TRBJ2-2; D unclear. The CDR3 extends over 16 amino acids. Trimming removed 5 bases at V and 6 bases at J, with 19 bases between.

This clonotype was seen only a few times. CDR3 coding DNA: TGTGCCAGCAGCGTAGAGGCTAGGCCATTCTACGAGCAGTACTTC. Its translation: CASSVEARPFYEQYF. This chain links TRBV9 with TRBJ2-7; D call uncertain. V lost 0 bases to trimming and J lost 3 bases, with 13 bases between them. The CDR3 length is 15 residues. Germline-derived CDR1 and CDR2 are SGDLS and YYNGEE.

This clonotype was seen a handful of times. The chain links TRBV6-2 or TRBV6-3 to TRBJ2-7; D gene uncertain. The CDR3 runs 12 residues. CDR1 and CDR2 (germline): MNHEY, SVGEGT. The ends were cut back, 2 bases at V and 7 bases at J, with 9 bases in the middle. The CDR3 is CASSYEVEEQYF. In nucleotides, the CDR3 is TGTGCCAGCAGTTACGAGGTGGAGGAGCAGTACTTC.

The genes are TRBV7-6 and TRBJ2-1; 12 bases line up with TRBD2. Per germline, CDR1 SGHVS and CDR2 FNYEAQ. The junction had 5 bases not matched to a gene; V was cut back by 5 bases and J by 6 bases. CDR3 size: 15 residues. CDR3 nucleotides: TGTGCCAGCAGCCCGACTAGCGGGAGTGGCAATGAGCAGTTCTTC. Translating it yields CASSPTSGSGNEQFF.